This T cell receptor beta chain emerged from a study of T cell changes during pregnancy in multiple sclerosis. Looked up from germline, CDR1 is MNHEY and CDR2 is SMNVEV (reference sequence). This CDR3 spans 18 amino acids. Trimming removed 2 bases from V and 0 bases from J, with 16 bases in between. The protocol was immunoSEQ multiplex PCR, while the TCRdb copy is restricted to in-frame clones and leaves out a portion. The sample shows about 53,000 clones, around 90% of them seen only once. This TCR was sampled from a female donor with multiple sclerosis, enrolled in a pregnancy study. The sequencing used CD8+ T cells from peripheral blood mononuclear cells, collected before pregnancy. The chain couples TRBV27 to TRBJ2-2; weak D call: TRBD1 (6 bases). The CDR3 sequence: CASSLGGRFVANTGELFF. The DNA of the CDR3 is TGTGCCAGCAGTTTAGGGGGCAGGTTTGTTGCGAACACCGGGGAGCTGTTTTTT.